These 6 T cell receptor beta chains were sequenced from one sample in a study of Graves' ophthalmopathy and Graves' hyperthyroidism. RNA transcripts were the source from which TCR beta CDR3 regions were amplified. HTBI primers served in a first-round RT-PCR, which a second-round multiplex PCR followed. Each CDR3 protein is one row after TCRdb ran MiXCR on the multiplex PCR reads. The table lists hundreds of thousands of distinct CDR3 sequences, about two fifths of them singletons, with under 3.5% in the top ten. The sequenced sample consisted of peripheral blood. These receptors came from an adult man with Graves' ophthalmopathy.

The V and J genes are TRBV10-3 and TRBJ1-5; TRBD1 aligns across 7 bases. There are 14 residues in the CDR3. V lost 3 bases and J lost 6; bases outside the gene matches: 5. Per the germline V gene, CDR1 is ENHRY and CDR2 is SYGVKD. Here the CDR3 DNA reads TGTGCCATCAGTGAAGGAGGGGGCAGTCAGCCCCAGCATTTT. As protein: CAISEGGGSQPQHF.

This clonotype was detected ten times or more. This chain connects TRBV10-2 to TRBJ2-7, with D possibly matching TRBD2 (7 bases). CDR1 and CDR2 from the germline V gene are WSHSY and SAAADI. The CDR3 is 15 residues long. The V and J ends lost 3 bases and 2 bases respectively, with 14 bases between them. The CDR3 region is CASSEGLGGPYEQYF. The CDR3 region has the DNA TGCGCCAGCAGTGAAGGCTTGGGGGGGCCCTACGAGCAGTACTTC.

This clonotype occurred a few times. The rearrangement joins TRBV5-8 to TRBJ2-6, with 8 nucleotides matching TRBD1. In germline, CDR1 is SGHTS, CDR2 YDEGEE. The CDR3 is 18 residues long. After removal of 0 bases from V and 2 bases from J, the junction contained 7 bases not matched to a gene. Here the CDR3 reads CASSLEWTGLAGANVLTF. The CDR3 DNA reads TGTGCCAGCAGCTTGGAGTGGACAGGGTTAGCTGGGGCCAACGTCCTGACTTTC.

As concerns this clonotype: This clone may be a read error of a much larger clone one base away. V and J are TRBV7-2 and TRBJ1-2; no definite D call. CDR1 and CDR2 from the germline V gene are SGHTA and FQGNSA. The CDR3 runs 14 residues. CDR3 residues: CAGSLDRGFYGYTF. The CDR3 DNA reads TGTGCCGGCAGCTTAGATCGCGGTTTCTATGGCTACACCTTC.

This chain joins TRBV10-3 and TRBJ1-5; D possibly corresponds to TRBD1 (5 bases). Trimming pared 7 bases from V and 4 bases from J, leaving 14 bases between. CDR3 length: 14 residues. CDR1 and CDR2 (germline): ENHRY, SYGVKD. The CDR3 bases are TGTGCCATCACGTCCACAGGAATTAATCAGCCCCAGCATTTT. Translated: CAITSTGINQPQHF.

About this clonotype itself: Being one base from a much bigger clone, this may be a read error. The genes are TRBV29-1 and TRBJ1-3; D remains unclear. The CDR3 runs to 13 residues. With 2 bases removed from V and 3 bases from J, the gap between germline ends came to 8 bases. Germline V gives CDR1 SQVTM, CDR2 ANQGSEA. CDR3 loop: CSVEQSVGNTIYF. The CDR3 region has the DNA TGCAGCGTTGAACAGTCCGTTGGAAACACCATATATTTT.